The 9 T cell receptor beta chains listed next were all sequenced from one sample in a study of blood T cell repertoires in COVID-19. Assay used: immunoSEQ multiplex PCR; TCRdb lists only in-frame clones, some missing. The table includes about 430,000 clones, approximately 91% detected once. The specimen sequenced was PBMCs or T cells enriched from blood (not recorded which). These receptor sequences come from a woman between 18 and 29 years old who had been exposed to COVID-19.

This clone appeared a single time. The chain uses TRBV21-1 and TRBJ2-7; the table names TRBD1, a call not compared with the DNA. TRBV21-1 is recorded as a pseudogene. This CDR3 comprises 16 residues. DNA for the CDR3: TGTGCCAGCAGCAAGACGCCTTTTACAGGGGGCAACGAGCAGTACTTC. Its protein product is CASSKTPFTGGNEQYF.

The chain is built from TRBV5-1 and TRBJ1-5; D perhaps matches TRBD1 (6 bases). With 4 bases removed from V and 4 bases from J, the gap between germline ends came to 12 bases. CDR3 length: 14 residues. Germline values: CDR1 SGHRS, CDR2 YFSETQ. CDR3 sequence reads: CASSQDSPNQPQHF. In nucleotides, the CDR3 is TGCGCCAGCAGCCAGGACAGTCCAAATCAGCCCCAGCATTTT.

This chain joins TRBV29-1 and TRBJ2-7, with 8 bases fitting TRBD1. V dropped 4 bases and J dropped 3; count of bases not matched to a gene: 8. Per the germline V gene, CDR1 is SQVTM and CDR2 is ANQGSEA. This CDR3 contains 14 residues. Here the CDR3 DNA reads TGCAGCGTTGCGAGAGGACAGGGTAACTACGAGCAGTACTTC. Amino acid sequence: CSVARGQGNYEQYF.

The chain is built from TRBV6-6 and TRBJ1-1; 7 bases agree with TRBD1. Germline CDR1 reads MNHNY; CDR2 reads SVGAGI (reference sequence). The CDR3 consists of 15 residues. V trimming: 2 bases; J trimming: 1 base; junction bases outside the gene matches: 4. As DNA, the CDR3 is TGTGCCAGCAGTTACCTCGACAGGGCGAACACTGAAGCTTTCTTT. Its translation: CASSYLDRANTEAFF.

CDR3 loop: CASSSLVLRGNQETQYF. The CDR3 DNA follows: TGTGCCAGCTCATCCTTAGTCCTACGGGGGAACCAAGAGACCCAGTACTTC. This sequence joins TRBV18 and TRBJ2-5, with TRBD2 as a possible D gene (6 bases). The CDR3 runs 17 residues. V dropped 5 bases and J dropped 0 bases, with 19 bases sitting between them. The germline CDR1 and CDR2 sequences are KGHSH and LQKENI.

The V gene is TRBV18, the J gene TRBJ2-4, with 8 bases identical to TRBD2. After removal of 4 bases from V and 2 bases from J, the junction contained 16 bases not matched to a gene. This CDR3 comprises 19 residues. The germline V gene encodes CDR1 KGHSH and CDR2 LQKENI. The CDR3 region has the DNA TGTGCCAGCTCACTCTTCGGGGGGGCAGGTACGAATACCAAAAACATTCAGTACTTC. This sequence encodes CASSLFGGAGTNTKNIQYF.

The chain joins TRBV6-5 to TRBJ2-5, with 7 bases lining up with TRBD2. CDR1 is MNHEY and CDR2 is SVGAGI in the germline V gene. The V and J ends lost 2 bases and 2 bases, in that order; junction bases with no gene match: 8. CDR3 length: 16 residues. The CDR3 DNA reads as TGTGCCAGCAGTTACGGGGGGATGGGGGGGCAAGAGACCCAGTACTTC. Translating gives CASSYGGMGGQETQYF.

The chain links TRBV7-8 to TRBJ2-3; D gene uncertain. V was pared by 6 bases and J by 2 bases, with 12 bases between. The CDR3 is 14 residues long. The germline V gene encodes CDR1 SGHVS and CDR2 FQNEAQ. The CDR3 DNA follows: TGTGCCAGCAGTTTGCGTCTTTACACAGATACGCAGTATTTT. Translating gives CASSLRLYTDTQYF.

This chain uses TRBV7-9 with TRBJ1-2, with D possibly TRBD1 on 5 matching bases. Germline V CDR1 and CDR2: SEHNR, FQNEAQ (reference sequence). V lost 1 base to trimming and J lost 8 bases, with 17 bases between them. This CDR3 is built from 15 residues. CDR3 in DNA: TGTGCCAGCAGCTTAGAGGTACCACAGGTAGACGGCTACACCTTC. Protein sequence: CASSLEVPQVDGYTF.